This record covers a single T cell receptor (beta chain). The antigen remains undetermined. The source of the sample is a study of cytomegalovirus exposure and HLA in healthy donors. Study-wide points: Earlier analysis yielded a pattern in which most TCR beta V segments were productive about 90% or about 30% of the time. Reportedly, HLA-A and HLA-B alleles of most subjects were accurately predicted from TCR beta. DRB1 showed the most TCR associations and HLA-C the fewest in a later analysis, as rates varied by HLA locus. With high specificity and sensitivity, the classifier reportedly diagnosed cytomegalovirus status.

V lost 10 bases, J lost 0 bases, and 12 bases lay in between. The CDR3 contains 13 residues. Germline CDR1 WSHSY, CDR2 SAAADI. Primers included in the PCR were 60 Vbeta and 13 Jbeta primers. Profiling relied on immunoSEQ multiplex PCR, and the TCRdb table lists in-frame clones only, not all of them. The sample contains 50,000 to 70,000 clones, around four fifths of which appear only once. Sequences were obtained from PBMCs. The chain employs TRBV10-2 and TRBJ1-2; D is perhaps TRBD1 (6 bases). This receptor was taken from a girl aged 5-17 years in good health and CMV-seropositive. This chain's CDR3 is CAIGTRTNYGYTF. The CDR3, as DNA: TGCGCCATCGGGACACGAACTAACTATGGCTACACCTTC.